This TCR beta chain was retrieved from a study of cytomegalovirus exposure and HLA in healthy donors. This clone has only one observation. Its cognate antigen is unknown. As the CDR3 is not closed by the conserved phenylalanine or tryptophan, this likely results from a read error. The DNA is omitted, as the CDR3 cannot be located on it reliably, and the CDR3 follows TCRdb's listing. The CDR3 is made up of 13 amino acids, end residues included. Germline assignment: CDR1 SGHDT and CDR2 YYEEEE. The donors formed part of the approximately 130-subject validation cohort, distinct from the approximately 670-subject first cohort. Study observations and caveats: Researchers counted roughly 150 TCR beta chains as cytomegalovirus-associated. Reportedly, cytomegalovirus status was diagnosed with high sensitivity and specificity. The finding came from a later analysis; first-cohort TCR clusters tended to co-occur in the 130 or so validation repertoires.

The repertoire was sequenced with immunoSEQ multiplex PCR; TCRdb's copy has only in-frame clones and lacks some. The sample yields approximately 270,000 clones, approximately 86% seen once. Sequenced material: PBMCs. This TCR came from a woman aged 18-35 years in good health and CMV-seronegative. V and J are TRBV5-6 and TRBJ1-4; TRBD1 is the table's D call and was not checked against the DNA. The CDR3 reads CASSRSNRDREWR.